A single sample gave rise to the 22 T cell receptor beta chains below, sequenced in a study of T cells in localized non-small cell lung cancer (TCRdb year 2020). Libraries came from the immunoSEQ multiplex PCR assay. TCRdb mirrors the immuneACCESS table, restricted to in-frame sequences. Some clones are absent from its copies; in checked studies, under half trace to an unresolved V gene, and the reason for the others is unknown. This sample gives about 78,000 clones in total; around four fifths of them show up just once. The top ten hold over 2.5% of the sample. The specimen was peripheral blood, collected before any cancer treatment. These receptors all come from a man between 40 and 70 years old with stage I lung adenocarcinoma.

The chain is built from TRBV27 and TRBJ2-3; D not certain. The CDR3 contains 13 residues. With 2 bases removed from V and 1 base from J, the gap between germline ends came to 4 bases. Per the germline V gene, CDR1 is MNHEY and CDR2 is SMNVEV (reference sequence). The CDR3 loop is CASSLRRTDTQYF. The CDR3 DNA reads TGTGCCAGCAGTTTACGGCGCACAGATACGCAGTATTTT.

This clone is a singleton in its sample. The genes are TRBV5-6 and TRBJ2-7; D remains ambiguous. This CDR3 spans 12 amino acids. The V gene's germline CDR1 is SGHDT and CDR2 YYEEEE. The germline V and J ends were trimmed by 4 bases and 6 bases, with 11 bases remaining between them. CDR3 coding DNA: TGTGCCAGCAGCCGATCCCTGTCCGAGCAGTACTTC. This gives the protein CASSRSLSEQYF.

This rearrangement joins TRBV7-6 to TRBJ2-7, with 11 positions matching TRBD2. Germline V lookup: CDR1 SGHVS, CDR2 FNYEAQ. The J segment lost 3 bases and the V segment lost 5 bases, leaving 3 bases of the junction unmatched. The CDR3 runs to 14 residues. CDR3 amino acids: CASSRGTSGYEQYF. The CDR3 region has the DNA TGTGCCAGCAGCAGGGGGACTAGCGGCTACGAGCAGTACTTC. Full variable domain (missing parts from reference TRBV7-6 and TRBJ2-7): GAGVSQSPRYKVTKRGQDVALRCDPISGHVSLYWYRQALGQGPEFLTYFNYEAQQDKSGLPNDRFSAERPEGSISTLTIQRTEQRDSAMYRCASSRGTSGYEQYFGPGTRLTVT.

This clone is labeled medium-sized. The CDR3: CASSRGTGPQHF. The DNA for the CDR3 is TGTGCCAGCAGTCGCGGGACGGGGCCCCAGCATTTT. The V call is TRBV6-5, the J call TRBJ1-5, with D perhaps TRBD1 (5 bases). The germline V gene has CDR1 MNHEY and CDR2 SVGAGI. CDR3 size: 12 residues. The V gene lost 5 bases and the J gene lost 9 bases, with 11 bases spanning the gap.

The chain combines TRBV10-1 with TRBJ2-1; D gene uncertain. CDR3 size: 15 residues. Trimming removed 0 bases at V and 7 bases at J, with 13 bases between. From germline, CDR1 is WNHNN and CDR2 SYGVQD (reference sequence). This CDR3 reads CASSESDVGKNEQFF. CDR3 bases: TGCGCCAGCAGTGAGTCGGATGTTGGAAAAAATGAGCAGTTCTTC.

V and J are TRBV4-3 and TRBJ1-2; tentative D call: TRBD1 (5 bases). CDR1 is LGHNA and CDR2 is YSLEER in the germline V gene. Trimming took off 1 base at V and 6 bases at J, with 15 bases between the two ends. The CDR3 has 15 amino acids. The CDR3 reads CASSQGTVGEDGYTF. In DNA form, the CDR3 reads TGCGCCAGCAGCCAAGGGACCGTGGGGGAGGATGGCTACACCTTC.

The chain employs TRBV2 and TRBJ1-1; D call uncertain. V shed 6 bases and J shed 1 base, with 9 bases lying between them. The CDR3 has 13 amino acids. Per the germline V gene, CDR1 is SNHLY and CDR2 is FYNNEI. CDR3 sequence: CASRIWQNTEAFF. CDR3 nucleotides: TGTGCCAGCAGAATATGGCAGAACACTGAAGCTTTCTTT.

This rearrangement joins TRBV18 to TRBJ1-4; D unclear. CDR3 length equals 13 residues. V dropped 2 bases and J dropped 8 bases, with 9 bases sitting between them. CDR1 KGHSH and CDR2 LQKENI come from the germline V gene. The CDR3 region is CASSPTVKEKLFF. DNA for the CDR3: TGTGCCAGCTCACCAACAGTAAAGGAAAAACTGTTTTTT.

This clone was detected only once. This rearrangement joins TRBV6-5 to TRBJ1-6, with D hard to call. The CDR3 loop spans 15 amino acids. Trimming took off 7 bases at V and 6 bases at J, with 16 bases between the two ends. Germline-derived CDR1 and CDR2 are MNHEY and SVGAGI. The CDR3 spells CASTPGGPRNSPLHF. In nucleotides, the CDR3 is TGTGCCAGCACTCCCGGTGGGCCGCGTAATTCACCCCTCCACTTT.

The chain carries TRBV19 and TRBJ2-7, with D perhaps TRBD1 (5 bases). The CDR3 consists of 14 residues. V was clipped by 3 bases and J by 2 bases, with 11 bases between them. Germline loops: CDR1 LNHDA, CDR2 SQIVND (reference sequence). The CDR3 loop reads CASSMLTEPYEQYF. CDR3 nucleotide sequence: TGTGCCAGTAGTATGTTGACAGAACCCTACGAGCAGTACTTC.

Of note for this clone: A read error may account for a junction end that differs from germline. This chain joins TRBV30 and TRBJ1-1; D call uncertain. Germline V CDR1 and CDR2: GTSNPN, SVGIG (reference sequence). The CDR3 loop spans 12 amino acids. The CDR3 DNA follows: TGTGCCCGGAGTCCCATGAACACTGAAGCTTTCTTT. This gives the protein CARSPMNTEAFF.

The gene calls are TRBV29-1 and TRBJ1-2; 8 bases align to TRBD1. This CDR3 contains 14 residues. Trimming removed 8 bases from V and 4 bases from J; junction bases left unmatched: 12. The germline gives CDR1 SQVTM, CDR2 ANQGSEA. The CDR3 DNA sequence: TGCAGCTTTCGGTCCGGCGGGACAGGCTATGGCTACACCTTC. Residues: CSFRSGGTGYGYTF. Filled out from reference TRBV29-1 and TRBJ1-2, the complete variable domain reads SAVISQKPSRDICQRGTSLTIQCQVDSQVTMMFWYRQQPGQSLTLIATANQGSEATYESGFVIDKFPISRPNLTFSTLTVSNMSPEDSSIYLCSFRSGGTGYGYTFGSGTRLTVV.

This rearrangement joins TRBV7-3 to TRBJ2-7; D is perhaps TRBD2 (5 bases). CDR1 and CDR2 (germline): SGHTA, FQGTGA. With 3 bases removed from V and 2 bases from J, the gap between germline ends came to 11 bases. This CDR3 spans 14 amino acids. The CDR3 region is CASSFTSGPYEQYF. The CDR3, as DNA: TGTGCCAGCAGCTTTACGAGCGGTCCCTACGAGCAGTACTTC.

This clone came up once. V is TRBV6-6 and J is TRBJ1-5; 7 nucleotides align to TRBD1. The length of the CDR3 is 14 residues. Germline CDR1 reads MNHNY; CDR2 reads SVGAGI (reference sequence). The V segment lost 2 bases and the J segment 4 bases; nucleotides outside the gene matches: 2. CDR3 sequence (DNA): TGTGCCAGCAGTTACCAGACAGGGAATCAGCCCCAGCATTTT. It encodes CASSYQTGNQPQHF.

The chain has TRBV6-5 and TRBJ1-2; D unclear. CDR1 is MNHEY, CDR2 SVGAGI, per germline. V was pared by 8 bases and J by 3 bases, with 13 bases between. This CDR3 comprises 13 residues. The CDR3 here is CASYPGSYYGYTF. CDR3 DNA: TGTGCCAGCTACCCGGGGAGCTACTATGGCTACACCTTC.

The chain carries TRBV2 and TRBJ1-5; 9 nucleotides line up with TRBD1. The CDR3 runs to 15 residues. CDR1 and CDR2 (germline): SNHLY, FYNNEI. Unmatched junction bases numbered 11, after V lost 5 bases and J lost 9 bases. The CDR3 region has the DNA TGTGCCAGCAGTTCTAGGTGGGACAGGGAAGGGCCCCAGCATTTT. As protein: CASSSRWDREGPQHF.

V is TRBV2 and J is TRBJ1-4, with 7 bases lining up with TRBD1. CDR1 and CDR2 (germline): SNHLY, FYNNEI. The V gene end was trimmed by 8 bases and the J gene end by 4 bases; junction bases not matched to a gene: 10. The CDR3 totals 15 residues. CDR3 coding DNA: TGTGCCAGCGTAAAGGGGACAGCACTTAATGAAAAACTGTTTTTT. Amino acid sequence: CASVKGTALNEKLFF. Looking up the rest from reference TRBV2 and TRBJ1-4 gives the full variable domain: EPEVTQTPSHQVTQMGQEVILRCVPISNHLYFYWYRQILGQKVEFLVSFYNNEISEKSEIFDDQFSVERPDGSNFTLKIRSTKLEDSAMYFCASVKGTALNEKLFFGSGTQLSVL.

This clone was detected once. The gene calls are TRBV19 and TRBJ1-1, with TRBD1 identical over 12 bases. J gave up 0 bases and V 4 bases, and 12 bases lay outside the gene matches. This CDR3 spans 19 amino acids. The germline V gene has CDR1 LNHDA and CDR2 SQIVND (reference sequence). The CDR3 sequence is CASSRDRGLELVVNTEAFF. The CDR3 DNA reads TGTGCCAGTAGTAGGGACAGGGGGCTGGAGTTGGTCGTGAACACTGAAGCTTTCTTT.

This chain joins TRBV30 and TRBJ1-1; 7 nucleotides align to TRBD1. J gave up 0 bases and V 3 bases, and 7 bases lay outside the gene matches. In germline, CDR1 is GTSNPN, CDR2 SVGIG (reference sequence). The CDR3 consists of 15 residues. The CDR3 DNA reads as TGTGCCTGGAGACAGGGGTTCCTCATGAACACTGAAGCTTTCTTT. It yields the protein CAWRQGFLMNTEAFF.

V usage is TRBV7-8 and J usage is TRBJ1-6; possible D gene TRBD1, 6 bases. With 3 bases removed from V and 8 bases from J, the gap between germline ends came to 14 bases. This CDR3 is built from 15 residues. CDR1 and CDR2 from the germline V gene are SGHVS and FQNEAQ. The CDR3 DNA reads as TGTGCCAGCAGCTTTAATAGGGGGGTAGATTCACCCCTCCACTTT. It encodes CASSFNRGVDSPLHF.

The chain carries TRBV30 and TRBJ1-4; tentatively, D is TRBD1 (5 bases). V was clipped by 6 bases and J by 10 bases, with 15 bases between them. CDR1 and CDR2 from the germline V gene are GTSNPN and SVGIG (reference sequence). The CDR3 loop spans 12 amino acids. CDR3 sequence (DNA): TGTGCCTGTGTGGGGCCAGCTCCAAAACTGTTTTTT. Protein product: CACVGPAPKLFF.

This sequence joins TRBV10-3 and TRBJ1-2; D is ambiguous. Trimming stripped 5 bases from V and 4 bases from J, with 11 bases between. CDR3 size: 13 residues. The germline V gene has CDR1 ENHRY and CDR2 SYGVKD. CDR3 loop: CAISTETSYGYTF. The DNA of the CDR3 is TGTGCCATCAGTACAGAAACTAGCTATGGCTACACCTTC.